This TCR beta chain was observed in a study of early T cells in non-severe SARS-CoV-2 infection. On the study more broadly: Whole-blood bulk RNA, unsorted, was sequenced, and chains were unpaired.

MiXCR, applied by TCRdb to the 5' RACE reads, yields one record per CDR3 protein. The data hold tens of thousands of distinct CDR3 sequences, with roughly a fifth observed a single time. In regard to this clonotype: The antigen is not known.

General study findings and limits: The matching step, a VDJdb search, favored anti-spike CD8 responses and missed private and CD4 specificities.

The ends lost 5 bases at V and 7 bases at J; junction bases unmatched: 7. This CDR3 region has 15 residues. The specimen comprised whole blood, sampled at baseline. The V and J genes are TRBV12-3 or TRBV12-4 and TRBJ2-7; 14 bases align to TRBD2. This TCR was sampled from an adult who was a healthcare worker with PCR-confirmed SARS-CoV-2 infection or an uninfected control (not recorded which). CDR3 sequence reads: CASSQGLAGGHEQYF. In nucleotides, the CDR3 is TGTGCCAGCAGTCAAGGACTAGCGGGGGGACATGAGCAGTACTTC.